A single TCR beta chain is shown here with its context. What it recognizes is unknown. Using unique molecular identifiers, the investigators prepared the TCRbeta library. A single record per CDR3 protein comes from TCRdb applying MiXCR to the PCR reads. The sample yields hundreds of thousands of distinct CDR3 sequences, roughly 16% seen once. V was clipped by 4 bases and J by 3 bases, with 16 bases between them. The CDR3 length is 15 residues. This entry is derived from a study of T-cell reconstitution after alpha-beta-depleted transplantation in children. Study results and limitations: Recipient T cells and thymic progenitors that survived gave rise to the high TCRbeta diversity observed at day 60 in some patients. A year post-transplant, T-cell counts and diversity derived mostly from newly produced T cells. Reportedly, roughly two months post-transplant, alpha-beta T cells arose from several hundred expanded graft clones.

The TCR originated in a male patient aged 2 to 10 who had a stem cell transplant for acute lymphoblastic leukemia, so the T cells may come from the graft donor. The chain carries TRBV12-3 or TRBV12-4 and TRBJ2-7, with D perhaps TRBD1 (6 bases). The source material was PBMCs, mostly from graft donor cells, sampled 360 days after TCRalphabeta/CD19-depleted stem cell transplant. CDR3 nucleotide sequence: TGTGCCAGCAGTTCGGGGCAACAGGGTTACTACGAGCAGTACTTC. Amino acid sequence: CASSSGQQGYYEQYF.